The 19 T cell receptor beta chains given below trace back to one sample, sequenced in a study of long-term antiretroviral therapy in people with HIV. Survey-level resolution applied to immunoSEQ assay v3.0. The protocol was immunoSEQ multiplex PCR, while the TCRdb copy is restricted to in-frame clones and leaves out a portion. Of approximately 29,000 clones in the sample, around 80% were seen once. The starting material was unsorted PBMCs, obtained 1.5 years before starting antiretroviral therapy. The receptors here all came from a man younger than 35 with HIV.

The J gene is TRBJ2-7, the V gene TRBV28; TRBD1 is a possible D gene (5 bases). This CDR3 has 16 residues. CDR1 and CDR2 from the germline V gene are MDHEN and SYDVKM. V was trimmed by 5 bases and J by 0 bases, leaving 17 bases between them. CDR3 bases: TGTGCCAGCAGTGAGCTTCCAGGGAATTACTCCTACGAGCAGTACTTC. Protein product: CASSELPGNYSYEQYF.

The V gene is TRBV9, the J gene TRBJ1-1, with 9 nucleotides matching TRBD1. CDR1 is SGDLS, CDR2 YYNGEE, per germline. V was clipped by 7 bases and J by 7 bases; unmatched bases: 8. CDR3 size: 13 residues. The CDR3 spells CASARTGAFEAFF. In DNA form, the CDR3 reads TGTGCCAGCGCTAGGACAGGGGCATTTGAAGCTTTCTTT.

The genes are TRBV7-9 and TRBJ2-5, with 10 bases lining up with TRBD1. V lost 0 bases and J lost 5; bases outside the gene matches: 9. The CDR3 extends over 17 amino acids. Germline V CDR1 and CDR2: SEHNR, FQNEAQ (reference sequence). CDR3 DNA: TGTGCCAGCAGCTTAGCGATTGGGGACAGGGGCTCCGAGACCCAGTACTTC. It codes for CASSLAIGDRGSETQYF. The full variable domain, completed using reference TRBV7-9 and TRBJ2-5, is DTGVSQNPRHKITKRGQNVTFRCDPISEHNRLYWYRQTLGQGPEFLTYFQNEAQLEKSRLLSDRFSAERPKGSFSTLEIQRTEQGDSAMYLCASSLAIGDRGSETQYFGPGTRLLVL.

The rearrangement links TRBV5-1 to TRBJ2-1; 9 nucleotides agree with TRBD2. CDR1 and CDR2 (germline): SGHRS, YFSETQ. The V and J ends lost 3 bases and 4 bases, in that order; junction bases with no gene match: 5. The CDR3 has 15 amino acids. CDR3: CASSSTSGLYNEQFF. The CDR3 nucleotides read TGCGCCAGCAGCTCCACTAGCGGGTTATACAATGAGCAGTTCTTC.

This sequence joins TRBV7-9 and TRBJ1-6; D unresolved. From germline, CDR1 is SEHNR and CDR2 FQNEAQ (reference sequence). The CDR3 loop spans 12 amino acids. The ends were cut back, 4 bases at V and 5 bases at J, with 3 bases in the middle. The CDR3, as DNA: TGTGCCAGCAGCTACGATAATTCACCCCTCCACTTT. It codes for CASSYDNSPLHF.

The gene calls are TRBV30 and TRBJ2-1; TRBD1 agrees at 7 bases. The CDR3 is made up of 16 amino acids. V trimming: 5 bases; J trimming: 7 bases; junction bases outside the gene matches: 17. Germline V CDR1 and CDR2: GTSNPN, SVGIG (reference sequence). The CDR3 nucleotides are TGTGCCTGGCGGCTCGCGAGACAGGGAAGGGCTAATGAGCAGTTCTTC. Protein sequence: CAWRLARQGRANEQFF. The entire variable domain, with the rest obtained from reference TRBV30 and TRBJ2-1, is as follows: SQTIHQWPATLVQPVGSPLSLECTVEGTSNPNLYWYRQAAGRGLQLLFYSVGIGQISSEVPQNLSASRPQDRQFILSSKKLLLSDSGFYLCAWRLARQGRANEQFFGPGTRLTVL.

The DNA of the CDR3 is TGTGCCAGCAGTTACTCACTAGCGGGGGTACAAGAGACCCAGTACTTC. This sequence encodes CASSYSLAGVQETQYF. V usage is TRBV6-5 and J usage is TRBJ2-5; 11 bases are a match to TRBD2. The CDR3 sequence is 16 residues long. Trimming at V came to 0 bases and at J to 2 bases, leaving 2 bases not matched to a gene. Germline values: CDR1 MNHEY, CDR2 SVGAGI.

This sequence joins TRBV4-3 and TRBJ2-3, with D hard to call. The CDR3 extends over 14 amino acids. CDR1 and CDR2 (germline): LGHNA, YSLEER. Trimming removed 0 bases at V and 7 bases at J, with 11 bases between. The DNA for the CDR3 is TGCGCCAGCAGCCAAGATGGTTTCGAGAATACGCAGTATTTT. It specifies CASSQDGFENTQYF.

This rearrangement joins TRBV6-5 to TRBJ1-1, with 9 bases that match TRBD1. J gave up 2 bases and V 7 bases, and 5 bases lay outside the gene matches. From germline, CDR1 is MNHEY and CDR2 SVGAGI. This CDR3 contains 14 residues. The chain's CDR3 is CASKMGQGNTEAFF. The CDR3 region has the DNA TGTGCCAGCAAGATGGGACAGGGAAACACTGAAGCTTTCTTT.

The CDR3 coding sequence is TGCGCCAGCAGGGCCCCTGAAGGGGGAAGGTACCAAGAGACCCAGTACTTC. Protein sequence: CASRAPEGGRYQETQYF. The rearrangement links TRBV5-1 to TRBJ2-5; weak D call: TRBD1 (6 bases). V lost 5 bases to trimming and J lost 0 bases, with 20 bases between them. The germline V gene encodes CDR1 SGHRS and CDR2 YFSETQ. The CDR3 length is 17 residues.

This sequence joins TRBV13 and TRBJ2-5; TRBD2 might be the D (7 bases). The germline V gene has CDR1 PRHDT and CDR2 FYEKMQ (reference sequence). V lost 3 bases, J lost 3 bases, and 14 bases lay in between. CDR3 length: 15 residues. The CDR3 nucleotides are TGTGCCAGCAGCTTTATGGGGGGGGCCGAAGAGACCCAGTACTTC. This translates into CASSFMGGAEETQYF.

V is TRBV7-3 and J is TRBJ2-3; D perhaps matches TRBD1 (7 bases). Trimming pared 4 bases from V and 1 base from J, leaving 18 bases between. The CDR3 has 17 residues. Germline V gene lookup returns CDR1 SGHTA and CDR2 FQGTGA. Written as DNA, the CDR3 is TGTGCCAGCAGCTCCACGCCGACAGGGACTGGCACAGATACGCAGTATTTT. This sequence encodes CASSSTPTGTGTDTQYF.

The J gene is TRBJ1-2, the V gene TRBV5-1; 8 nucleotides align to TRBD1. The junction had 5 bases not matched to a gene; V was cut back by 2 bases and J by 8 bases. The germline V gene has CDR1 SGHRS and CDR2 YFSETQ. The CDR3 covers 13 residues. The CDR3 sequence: CASSFAGGEGYTF. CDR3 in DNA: TGCGCCAGCAGCTTCGCAGGGGGCGAAGGCTACACCTTC.

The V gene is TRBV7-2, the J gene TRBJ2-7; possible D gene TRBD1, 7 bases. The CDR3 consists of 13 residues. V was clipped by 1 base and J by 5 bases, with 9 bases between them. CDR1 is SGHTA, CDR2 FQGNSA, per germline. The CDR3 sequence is CASSLGRGDEQYF. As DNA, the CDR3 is TGTGCCAGCAGCTTAGGCAGGGGGGACGAGCAGTACTTC.

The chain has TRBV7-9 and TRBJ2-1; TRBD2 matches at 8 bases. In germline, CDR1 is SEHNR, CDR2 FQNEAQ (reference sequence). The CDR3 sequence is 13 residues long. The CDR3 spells CVEKRGIYNEQFF. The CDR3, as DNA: TGTGTCGAGAAGCGGGGGATCTACAATGAGCAGTTCTTC.

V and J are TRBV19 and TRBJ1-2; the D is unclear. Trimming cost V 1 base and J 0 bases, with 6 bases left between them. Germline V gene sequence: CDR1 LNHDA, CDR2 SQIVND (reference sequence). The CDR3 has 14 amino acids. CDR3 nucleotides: TGTGCCAGTAGTATAGTTGGGTCTAACTATGGCTACACCTTC. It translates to CASSIVGSNYGYTF.

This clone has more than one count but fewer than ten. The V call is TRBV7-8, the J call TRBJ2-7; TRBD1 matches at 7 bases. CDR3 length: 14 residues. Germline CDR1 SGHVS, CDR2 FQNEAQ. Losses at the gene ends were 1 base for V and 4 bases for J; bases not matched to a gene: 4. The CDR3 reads CASSLGGTAYEQYF. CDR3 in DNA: TGTGCCAGCAGCTTAGGGGGGACAGCGTACGAGCAGTACTTC.

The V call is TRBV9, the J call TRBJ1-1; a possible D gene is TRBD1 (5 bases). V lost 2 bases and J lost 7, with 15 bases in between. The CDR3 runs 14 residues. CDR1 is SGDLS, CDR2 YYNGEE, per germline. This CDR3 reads CASSVLGGTGEAFF. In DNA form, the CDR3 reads TGTGCCAGCAGCGTTCTGGGGGGAACTGGTGAAGCTTTCTTT.

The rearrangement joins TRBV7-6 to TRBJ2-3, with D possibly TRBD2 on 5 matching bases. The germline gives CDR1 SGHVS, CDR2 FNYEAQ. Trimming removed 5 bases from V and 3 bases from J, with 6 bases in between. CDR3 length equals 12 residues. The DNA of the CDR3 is TGTGCCAGCAGCCGGGGAACAGATACGCAGTATTTT. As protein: CASSRGTDTQYF.